Listed below are T cell receptor beta chains from one sample, sequenced in a study of tumor-infiltrating lymphocytes in primary liver carcinoma. TCRdb ran MiXCR on the multiplex PCR reads and lists one entry per CDR3 protein. The table shows approximately 99,000 distinct CDR3 sequences, with more than 65% occurring only once. The specimen sequenced was liver tumor tissue from sampling region 5. Every receptor here comes from a woman aged 55-70 years with primary liver carcinoma and hepatitis B virus infection. The CDR3 runs from the conserved cysteine through the conserved F or W. Each record gives: clone size, J gene, V gene, D gene, CDR3 DNA, CDR3 protein. D genes are given only for firm matches. Size values are once, few and many counts, or a class for expanded clones, and some rows have none.

>.|TRBJ2-3|TRBV24-1|TRBD1
TGTGCCACCAATGATTTCCACAGGGGGGATAGCACAGATACGCAGTATTTT
CATNDFHRGDSTDTQYF
>many|TRBJ1-2|TRBV6-1|.
TGTGCCAGCAGTGAAATTGGGGGAGGCTATGGCTACACCTTC
CASSEIGGGYGYTF
>.|TRBJ1-4|TRBV7-9|.
TGTGCCAGCAACTTATCCGCGGGACATGGAACAACTAATGAAAAACTGTTTTTT
CASNLSAGHGTTNEKLFF
>.|TRBJ2-2|TRBV11-2|.
TGTGCCACCAGCTTTTATAGATCCGCCGGGGAGCTGCTTTTT
CATSFYRSAGELLF
>many|TRBJ2-3|TRBV4-2|.
TGTGTCAGCAGCCAGACCGACAGAAGCACAGATACGCAGTATTTT
CVSSQTDRSTDTQYF
>.|TRBJ1-2|TRBV30|.
TGTGCCTGGAGTGTTTCACACGGAGTCCGCATCTACGGCTACACCTTC
CAWSVSHGVRIYGYTF
>many|TRBJ2-1|TRBV12-3/TRBV12-4|.
TGTGCCAGCAGTTTGGCCCTAGCGACAGTCAATGAGCAGTTCTTC
CASSLALATVNEQFF
>.|TRBJ2-7|TRBV11-2|.
TGTGCCAGCAGCTTTAATCTGGGAACCACCTACGAGCAATACTTC
CASSFNLGTTYEQYF
>medium-sized|TRBJ2-7|TRBV11-2|.
TGTGCCAGCACCTATTGGGGGCCCTCCTACGAGCAGTACTTC
CASTYWGPSYEQYF
>.|TRBJ2-4|TRBV6-6|.
TGTACCAGCAGTAACACCGGGGCATCGGACATTCAGTACTTC
CTSSNTGASDIQYF
>many|TRBJ2-2|TRBV5-4|.
TGTGCCAGCAGCCCTACTGTGAGGGCTTCGAACACCGGGGAGCTGTTTTTT
CASSPTVRASNTGELFF
>once|TRBJ1-4|TRBV11-2|.
TGTGCCAGCATCTTAGAAGGAGGCGAAAATGAAAAACTATTTTTT
CASILEGGENEKLFF
>many|TRBJ2-1|TRBV12-5|.
TGTGCTAGTGGTCCCTACGTGGGCTCCTACAATGAGCAGTTCTTC
CASGPYVGSYNEQFF
>.|TRBJ2-1|TRBV5-4|TRBD2
TGTGCCAGTAGCCCGGGAGCGGGGAGCTCCTACAATAAGCAGTTCTTC
CASSPGAGSSYNKQFF
>.|TRBJ2-2|TRBV6-5|TRBD1
TGTGCCGGCAGTTACAGGGGACGAATAGCCGGGGAGCTGTTTTTT
CAGSYRGRIAGELFF
>many|TRBJ2-7|TRBV5-1|.
TGCGCCAGCAGCCCCGGGACGATGAGCTCCTACGAGCAGTACTTC
CASSPGTMSSYEQYF
>large|TRBJ2-5|TRBV11-2|.
TGTGCCAGCAGCTTAGATATCGGGGACCGCGAATACTTC
CASSLDIGDREYF
>many|TRBJ2-4|TRBV6-1|.
TGTGCCAGCCACAGGGGGGGCATTCAGTACTTC
CASHRGGIQYF
>.|TRBJ2-3|TRBV14|TRBD2
TGTGCCAGCAACCAACTCATAGCGGGAGCGAATTCTCTAGATACGCAGTATTTT
CASNQLIAGANSLDTQYF
>many|TRBJ2-2|TRBV5-1|.
TGCGCCAGCAGCTTTCAGGGGAACACCGGGGAGCTGTTTTTT
CASSFQGNTGELFF
>few|TRBJ2-1|TRBV19|.
TGTGCCAGTAGTTCCGGCAAGGGGACACGACAACAGTTCTTC
CASSSGKGTRQQFF
>once|TRBJ2-4|TRBV11-2|.
TGTGCCAACAGCTTGGCGGGACTGAAAAACATTCAGTGCTTC
CANSLAGLKNIQCF
>many|TRBJ2-7|TRBV12-3/TRBV12-4|.
TGTGCCAGCAGTTTCGGCCAATACTACGAGCAGTACTTC
CASSFGQYYEQYF
>many|TRBJ2-7|TRBV28|TRBD1
TGTGCCAGCAAATCATTGACAGGGAAAATTTTCTTC
CASKSLTGKIFF
>.|TRBJ1-4|TRBV7-9|TRBD1
TGTGCCAACAGCTTATCCGCGGGACAGGGAGCAACTAATGAAAAACTGTTTTTT
CANSLSAGQGATNEKLFF
>.|TRBJ2-3|TRBV11-2|.
TGTCCCAGCAGGTTGGTCGGGGCAGGTCTAAGCACAGATACGCAGTATTTT
CPSRLVGAGLSTDTQYF
>.|TRBJ2-3|TRBV28|.
TGTGCCAGCAGGGAAGCGGCATACACAGATACGCAGTATTTT
CASREAAYTDTQYF
>few|TRBJ2-7|TRBV28|.
TGTGCCAGCAGTATTTCTTTAGGGGGCTACGAGCAGTACTTC
CASSISLGGYEQYF
>.|TRBJ2-3|TRBV24-1|.
TGTGCCACCAGCGCGACAGGCACAGATACGCAGTATTTT
CATSATGTDTQYF
>.|TRBJ2-2|TRBV5-4|TRBD2
TGTGCCAGCAGCTTGTTAGCGGGAAGGATTACCGGGGAGCTGTTTTTT
CASSLLAGRITGELFF
>.|TRBJ2-5|TRBV11-2|.
TGTGCCAACAACTTAGGATCCAAGGGGACCCAGTACTTC
CANNLGSKGTQYF
>.|TRBJ2-3|TRBV6-1|.
TGTGCCAGCAGTAAAAGGGGGGCGTGGGGATTTCAGCCCCAGTATTTT
CASSKRGAWGFQPQYF
>.|TRBJ2-7|TRBV7-2|TRBD1
TGTGCCAGCAGCTTAGCGGGGACAGGGGGATACGAGCAGTACTTC
CASSLAGTGGYEQYF
>.|TRBJ2-5|TRBV14|.
TGTGCCAGCAACCCATGGCATGGAGAGGCCCAGTACTTC
CASNPWHGEAQYF
>.|TRBJ2-3|TRBV28|.
TGCGCCAGCAGTCTTCAGGGTCCAGATATGCAGTATTTT
CASSLQGPDMQYF
>.|TRBJ1-1|TRBV14|.
TGTGCCAGCAGCCAAGATGGCAGGGGTCGGATTGAAACTTTCTTT
CASSQDGRGRIETFF
>.|TRBJ1-4|TRBV4-2|.
TGTGCTAGCAACCAGCCGGACAGAAATGAAAAACTGTTTTTT
CASNQPDRNEKLFF
>few|TRBJ1-1|TRBV11-1|.
TGTGCCAGCAGCTTATCTCCGGGGACTGAAGCTTTCTTT
CASSLSPGTEAFF
>once|TRBJ2-1|TRBV5-1|TRBD2
TGCGCCAGCAGCGACCGGAGGACTAGCGGGAGGTTGGCCAATGAGCAGTTCTTC
CASSDRRTSGRLANEQFF
>medium-sized|TRBJ2-3|TRBV11-2|.
TGTGCCAGCAGCTTAGTCGGGGCAGGTCTAAGCACAGATACGCAGTATTTT
CASSLVGAGLSTDTQYF
>.|TRBJ2-1|TRBV18|TRBD1
TGTGCCAGCTCACTTGGACAGGCCAATGAGCATTTCTTC
CASSLGQANEHFF
>.|TRBJ2-3|TRBV5-5|.
TGTGCCAGCAGCTTGGGCGTTGCAGGAGTGGTCGATACGCAGTATTTT
CASSLGVAGVVDTQYF
>many|TRBJ2-7|TRBV5-1|.
TGCGCCAGCAGCTTCTCCGGGAGCCGAGACGAGCAGTACTTC
CASSFSGSRDEQYF
>many|TRBJ2-3|TRBV28|.
TGTGCCAGCAGTTTATTTGGCGGATACACAGATACGCAGTATTTT
CASSLFGGYTDTQYF
>.|TRBJ1-1|TRBV15|.
TGTGCCACCAGCATCACCGGAGGATTTAGCGGAGCTTTCTTT
CATSITGGFSGAFF
>.|TRBJ2-3|TRBV6-6|.
TGTGTCAGCAGTTATGAGCTAGCGTCTGGCACAGATACGCAGTATTTT
CVSSYELASGTDTQYF
>.|TRBJ2-1|TRBV28|TRBD2
TGTGCCAGCAGCTCCCCGGGACTACCGGATAACAATGAGCATTTCTTC
CASSSPGLPDNNEHFF
>once|TRBJ2-6|TRBV4-1|.
TGTGTCAGCAGCCAAGAGCCACGAGGCTCTGGGGCCAACGTCCTGACTTTC
CVSSQEPRGSGANVLTF